One sample yielded the 19 T cell receptor beta chains listed below, sequenced in a study of T cell responses to AZD1222 COVID-19 vaccine. Clones were read by immunoSEQ multiplex PCR, and TCRdb kept only the in-frame ones, dropping some. The data contain about 160,000 clones, 92% of them singletons. The sample in question was peripheral blood, obtained on day 0 of MenACWY control vaccination. The receptor source for this set is an adult in good health.

Remarks on this clone: A read error may produce the germline difference seen at one junction end. This chain joins TRBV7-9 and TRBJ2-1; 10 nucleotides match TRBD2. The CDR3 extends over 13 amino acids. Looked up from germline, CDR1 is SEHNR and CDR2 is FQNEAQ (reference sequence). The CDR3 region is CASSLAGENEQFF. The DNA for the CDR3 is TGTGCCAGCAGCCTAGCGGGGGAGAATGAGCAGTTCTTC. The entire variable domain, with the rest obtained from reference TRBV7-9 and TRBJ2-1, is as follows: DTGVSQNPRHKITKRGQNVTFRCDPISEHNRLYWYRQTLGQGPEFLTYFQNEAQLEKSRLLSDRFSAERPKGSFSTLEIQRTEQGDSAMYLCASSLAGENEQFFGPGTRLTVL.

The genes are TRBV18 and TRBJ1-5, with D possibly matching TRBD1 (5 bases). The germline CDR1 and CDR2 sequences are KGHSH and LQKENI. The ends were cut back, 6 bases at V and 6 bases at J, with 24 bases in the middle. There are 17 residues in the CDR3. In DNA form, the CDR3 reads TGTGCCAGCTCGCGATCACATCAGGGCTCCGGGGGTCAGCCCCAGCATTTT. Translating gives CASSRSHQGSGGQPQHF.

The rearrangement uses TRBV27 and TRBJ1-1, with D unresolved. The CDR3 runs 13 residues. Germline CDR1 reads MNHEY; CDR2 reads SMNVEV (reference sequence). With 4 bases removed from V and 1 base from J, the gap between germline ends came to 7 bases. CDR3 sequence (DNA): TGTGCCAGCAGTTGGAGACAGAACACTGAAGCTTTCTTT. Translating gives CASSWRQNTEAFF.

V is TRBV2 and J is TRBJ2-1; 10 bases fit TRBD2. Germline V gene lookup returns CDR1 SNHLY and CDR2 FYNNEI. V lost 4 bases to trimming and J lost 0 bases; unmatched junction nucleotides: 15. The CDR3 runs to 20 residues. CDR3 sequence (DNA): TGTGCCAGCAGTGGGGGACTAGCGACTAACTCCCTTTACTCCTACAATGAGCAGTTCTTC. This codes for CASSGGLATNSLYSYNEQFF.

The chain links TRBV7-8 to TRBJ1-3; 7 bases line up with TRBD1. This CDR3 spans 14 amino acids. V lost 3 bases, J lost 4 bases, and 3 bases stayed unmatched. The germline V gene has CDR1 SGHVS and CDR2 FQNEAQ. In DNA, the CDR3 is TGTGCCAGCAGCTTCGGGACAGCCGGAAACACCATATATTTT. Encoded protein: CASSFGTAGNTIYF.

CDR3 residues: CASSQVQGFDYGYTF. In DNA, the CDR3 is TGCGCCAGCAGCCAAGTACAGGGGTTTGACTATGGCTACACCTTC. V and J are TRBV4-1 and TRBJ1-2; 7 nucleotides agree with TRBD1. Per the germline V gene, CDR1 is MGHRA and CDR2 is YSYEKL. V shed 1 base and J 3 bases; nucleotides not matched to a gene: 5. There are 15 residues in the CDR3.

This chain links TRBV19 with TRBJ2-2; 13 bases agree with TRBD2. This CDR3 is 18 amino acids long. Germline trimming cut 1 base from V and 2 bases from J; bases unmatched to any gene: 4. Germline values: CDR1 LNHDA, CDR2 SQIVND (reference sequence). CDR3 coding DNA: TGTGCCAGTAGTATAGGGGGGACTAGCGGGACCAACACCGGGGAGCTGTTTTTT. This encodes CASSIGGTSGTNTGELFF. Full variable domain (rest looked up from reference TRBV19 and TRBJ2-2): DGGITQSPKYLFRKEGQNVTLSCEQNLNHDAMYWYRQDPGQGLRLIYYSQIVNDFQKGDIAEGYSVSREKKESFPLTVTSAQKNPTAFYLCASSIGGTSGTNTGELFFGEGSRLTVL.

This CDR3 reads CASSNNRGGNQPQHF. The CDR3 region has the DNA TGTGCCAGCAGCAACAACCGGGGTGGCAATCAGCCCCAGCATTTT. This chain connects TRBV5-8 to TRBJ1-5; D is ambiguous. This CDR3 region has 15 residues. Trimming took off 4 bases at V and 2 bases at J, with 13 bases between the two ends. Germline V gene sequence: CDR1 SGHTS, CDR2 YDEGEE.

This chain uses TRBV29-1 with TRBJ1-2; no definite D call. This CDR3 is 12 amino acids long. Germline CDR1 SQVTM, CDR2 ANQGSEA. The V and J ends lost 4 bases and 4 bases respectively, with 10 bases between them. The CDR3 DNA reads as TGCAGCGTTGCGGTACCCCCCTATGGCTACACCTTC. It specifies CSVAVPPYGYTF.

The V call is TRBV4-1, the J call TRBJ1-1, with D perhaps TRBD1 (6 bases). Germline-derived CDR1 and CDR2 are MGHRA and YSYEKL. The CDR3 length is 13 residues. V lost 4 bases and J lost 5, with 11 bases in between. The CDR3 reads CASSRTGFTEAFF. CDR3 nucleotides: TGCGCCAGCAGCCGCACAGGGTTTACTGAAGCTTTCTTT.

This clone was recorded only once. This chain joins TRBV7-9 and TRBJ2-3; TRBD2 aligns across 8 bases. Germline lookup yields CDR1 SEHNR and CDR2 FQNEAQ (reference sequence). This CDR3 spans 16 amino acids. Losses at the gene ends were 1 base for V and 1 base for J; bases not matched to a gene: 4. The CDR3 region is CASSLGISGGTDTQYF. CDR3 sequence (DNA): TGTGCCAGCAGCTTAGGGATTAGCGGGGGCACAGATACGCAGTATTTT.

The chain is built from TRBV6-6 and TRBJ1-5, with TRBD1 matching 8 bases. Losses at the gene ends were 6 bases for V and 5 bases for J; bases not matched to a gene: 21. CDR1 MNHNY and CDR2 SVGAGI come from the germline V gene (reference sequence). This CDR3 comprises 19 residues. DNA for the CDR3: TGTGCCAGCAGCTCACCGTTTCTTCGACAGGGGAGCCTTGATCAGCCCCAGCATTTT. Its protein product is CASSSPFLRQGSLDQPQHF.

V gene TRBV11-2 combines with J gene TRBJ1-4; D remains unclear. The CDR3 length is 15 residues. V lost 1 base to trimming and J lost 2 bases, with 8 bases between them. CDR1 and CDR2 (germline): SGHAT, FQNNGV. The chain's CDR3 is CASSLGRVTNEKLFF. As DNA, the CDR3 is TGTGCCAGCAGCTTAGGCCGGGTGACTAATGAAAAACTGTTTTTT.

V gene TRBV5-4 combines with J gene TRBJ2-5; 14 bases match TRBD2. The V segment lost 5 bases and the J segment 4 bases; nucleotides outside the gene matches: 4. Germline V gives CDR1 SGHNT, CDR2 YYREEE (reference sequence). The CDR3 totals 15 residues. CDR3 coding DNA: TGTGCCAGCAGTTGGGGACTAGCGGGAGCAGAGACCCAGTACTTC. Its translation: CASSWGLAGAETQYF.

The chain joins TRBV28 to TRBJ1-1; the D is unclear. Germline CDR1 MDHEN, CDR2 SYDVKM. Deletions cut 5 bases from V and 11 bases from J, with 12 bases between. This CDR3 has 11 residues. The CDR3 nucleotides are TGTGCCAGCAGTGAGGCCCTGCGCGCTTTCTTT. Its protein product is CASSEALRAFF.

This clone showed up just once. The genes are TRBV14 and TRBJ2-5; 11 bases fit TRBD2. This CDR3 is 16 amino acids long. Trimming removed 1 base from V and 5 bases from J; junction bases left unmatched: 6. CDR1 is SGHDN, CDR2 FVKESK, per germline. The CDR3 spells CASSQVAGGPWETQYF. CDR3 DNA: TGTGCCAGCAGCCAAGTAGCGGGAGGGCCGTGGGAGACCCAGTACTTC.

V and J are TRBV15 and TRBJ1-1; 7 nucleotides agree with TRBD1. V gave up 0 bases and J gave up 3 bases; unmatched junction bases: 7. The CDR3 contains 16 residues. Germline lookup yields CDR1 LNHNV and CDR2 YYDKDF (reference sequence). For the CDR3, the DNA is TGTGCCACCAGCAGAGAAGTAGGACAGGTGTACACTGAAGCTTTCTTT. It specifies CATSREVGQVYTEAFF. Combining the CDR3 with reference TRBV15 and TRBJ1-1 gives the whole variable domain DAMVIQNPRYQVTQFGKPVTLSCSQTLNHNVMYWYQQKSSQAPKLLFHYYDKDFNNEADTPDNFQSRRPNTSFCFLDIRSPGLGDTAMYLCATSREVGQVYTEAFFGQGTRLTVV.

The chain is built from TRBV28 and TRBJ2-3; D might be TRBD2 (6 bases). Germline V CDR1 and CDR2: MDHEN, SYDVKM. The CDR3 has 12 amino acids. Between the trimmed V and J ends, which lost 5 bases and 5 bases, there was a span of 8 bases. CDR3 in DNA: TGTGCCAGCAGTCACGGGGGAGATACGCAGTATTTT. Residues: CASSHGGDTQYF.

This rearrangement joins TRBV18 to TRBJ2-5, with 9 bases matching TRBD2. V was clipped by 4 bases and J by 4 bases; unmatched bases: 10. In germline, CDR1 is KGHSH, CDR2 LQKENI. CDR3 size: 16 residues. The CDR3 sequence is CASSLSSRGGGETQYF. The DNA for the CDR3 is TGTGCCAGCTCACTCTCCTCGCGGGGGGGCGGAGAGACCCAGTACTTC.